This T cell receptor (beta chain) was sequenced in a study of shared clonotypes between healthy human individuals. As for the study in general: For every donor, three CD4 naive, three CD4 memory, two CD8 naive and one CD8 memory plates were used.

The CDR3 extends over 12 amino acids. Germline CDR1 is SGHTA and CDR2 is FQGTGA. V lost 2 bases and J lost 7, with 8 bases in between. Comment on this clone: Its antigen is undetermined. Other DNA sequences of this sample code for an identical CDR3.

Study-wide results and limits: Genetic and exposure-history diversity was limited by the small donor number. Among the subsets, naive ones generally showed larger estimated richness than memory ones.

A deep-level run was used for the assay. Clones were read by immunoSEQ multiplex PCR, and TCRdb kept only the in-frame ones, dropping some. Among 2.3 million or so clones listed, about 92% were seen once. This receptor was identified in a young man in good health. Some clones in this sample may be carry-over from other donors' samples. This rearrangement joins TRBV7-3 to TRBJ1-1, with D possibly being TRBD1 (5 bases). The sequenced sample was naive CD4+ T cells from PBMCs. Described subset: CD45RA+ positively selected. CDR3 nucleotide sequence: TGTGCCAGCAGCTTATCGGGGGGTGAAGCTTTCTTT. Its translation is CASSLSGGEAFF.